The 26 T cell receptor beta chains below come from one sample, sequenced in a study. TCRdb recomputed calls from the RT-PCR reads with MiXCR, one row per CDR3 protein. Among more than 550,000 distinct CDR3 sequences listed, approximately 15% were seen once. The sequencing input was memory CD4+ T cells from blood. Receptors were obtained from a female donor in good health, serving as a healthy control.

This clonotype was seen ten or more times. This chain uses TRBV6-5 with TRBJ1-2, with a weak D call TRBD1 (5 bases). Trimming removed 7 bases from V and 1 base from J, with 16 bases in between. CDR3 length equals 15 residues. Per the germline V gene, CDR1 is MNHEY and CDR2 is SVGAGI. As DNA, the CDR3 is TGTGCCAGCACCTTGACAGCCGGGTTTAACTATGGCTACACCTTC. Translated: CASTLTAGFNYGYTF.

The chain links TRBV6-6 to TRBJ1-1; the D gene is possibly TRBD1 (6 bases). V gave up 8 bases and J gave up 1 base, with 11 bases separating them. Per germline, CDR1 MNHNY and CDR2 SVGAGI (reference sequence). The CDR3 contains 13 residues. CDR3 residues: CASRTARNTEAFF. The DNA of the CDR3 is TGTGCCAGCCGGACAGCACGGAACACTGAAGCTTTCTTT.

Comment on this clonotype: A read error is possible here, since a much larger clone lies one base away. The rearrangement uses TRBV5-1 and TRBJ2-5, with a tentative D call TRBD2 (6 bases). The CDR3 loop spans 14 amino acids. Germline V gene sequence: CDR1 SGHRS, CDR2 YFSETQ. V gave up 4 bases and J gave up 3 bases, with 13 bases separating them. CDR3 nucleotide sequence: TGCGCCAGCAGCCAGACTAGTTCTGAAGAGACCCAGTACTTC. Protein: CASSQTSSEETQYF. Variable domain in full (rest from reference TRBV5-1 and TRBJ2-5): KAGVTQTPRYLIKTRGQQVTLSCSPISGHRSVSWYQQTPGQGLQFLFEYFSETQRNKGNFPGRFSGRQFSNSRSEMNVSTLELGDSALYLCASSQTSSEETQYFGPGTRLLVL.

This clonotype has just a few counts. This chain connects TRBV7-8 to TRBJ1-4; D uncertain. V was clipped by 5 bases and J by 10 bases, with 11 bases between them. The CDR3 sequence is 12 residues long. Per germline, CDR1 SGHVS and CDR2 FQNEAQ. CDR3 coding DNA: TGTGCCAGCAGCCCCGTTTCTGGAAAACTGTTTTTT. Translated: CASSPVSGKLFF.

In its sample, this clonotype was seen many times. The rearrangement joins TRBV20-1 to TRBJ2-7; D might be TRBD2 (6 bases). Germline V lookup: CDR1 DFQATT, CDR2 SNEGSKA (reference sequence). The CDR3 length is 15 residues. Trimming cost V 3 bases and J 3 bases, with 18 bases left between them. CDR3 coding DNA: TGCAGTGCTAGGGATTCCCTTGCGGGATTCTACGAGCAGTACTTC. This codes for CSARDSLAGFYEQYF.

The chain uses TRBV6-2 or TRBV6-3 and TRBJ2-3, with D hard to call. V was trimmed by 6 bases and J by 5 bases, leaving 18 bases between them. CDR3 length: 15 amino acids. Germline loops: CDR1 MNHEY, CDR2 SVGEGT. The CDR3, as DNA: TGTGCCAGCAGCGCCAATTCTATTGGCGGAGATACGCAGTATTTT. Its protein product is CASSANSIGGDTQYF.

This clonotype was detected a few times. The CDR3 bases are TGTGCCAGCAGCAAATCGGGCGGGAGCGGGAGCTCAGATACGCAGTATTTT. It translates to CASSKSGGSGSSDTQYF. The chain joins TRBV4-2 to TRBJ2-3; 8 nucleotides match TRBD2. V lost 5 bases, J lost 4 bases, and 14 bases stayed unmatched. Germline V gene sequence: CDR1 LGHNA, CDR2 YNFKEQ. This CDR3 is built from 17 residues.

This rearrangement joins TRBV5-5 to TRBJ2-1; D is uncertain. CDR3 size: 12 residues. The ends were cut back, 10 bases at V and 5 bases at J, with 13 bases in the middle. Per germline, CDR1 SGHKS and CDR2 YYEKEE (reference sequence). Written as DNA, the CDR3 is TGTGCCTCGAACATCCCGAACAATGAGCAGTTCTTC. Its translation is CASNIPNNEQFF.

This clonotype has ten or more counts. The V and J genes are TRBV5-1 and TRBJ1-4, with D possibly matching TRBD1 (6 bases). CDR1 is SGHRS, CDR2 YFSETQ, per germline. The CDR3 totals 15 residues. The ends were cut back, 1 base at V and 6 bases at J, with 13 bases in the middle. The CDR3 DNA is TGCGCCAGCAGCTTGAGGGCTCACAGGGATGAAAAACTGTTTTTT. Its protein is CASSLRAHRDEKLFF.

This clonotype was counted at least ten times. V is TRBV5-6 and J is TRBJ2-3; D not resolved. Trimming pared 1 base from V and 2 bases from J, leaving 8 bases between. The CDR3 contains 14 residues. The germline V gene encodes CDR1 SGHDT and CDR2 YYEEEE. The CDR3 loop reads CASSLYWNTDTQYF. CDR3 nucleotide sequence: TGTGCCAGCAGCTTGTATTGGAACACAGATACGCAGTATTTT.

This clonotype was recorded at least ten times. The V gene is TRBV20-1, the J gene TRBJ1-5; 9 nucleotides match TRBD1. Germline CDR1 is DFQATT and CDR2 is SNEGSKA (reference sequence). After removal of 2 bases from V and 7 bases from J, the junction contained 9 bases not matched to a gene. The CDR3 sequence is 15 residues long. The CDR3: CSARHGGQGGQPQHF. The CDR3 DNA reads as TGCAGTGCTAGACACGGGGGACAGGGTGGACAGCCCCAGCATTTT.

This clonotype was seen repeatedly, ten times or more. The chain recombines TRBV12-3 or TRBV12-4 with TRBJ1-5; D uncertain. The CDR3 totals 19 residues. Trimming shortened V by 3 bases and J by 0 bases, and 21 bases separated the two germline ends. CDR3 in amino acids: CASSFRAILVKDSNQPQHF. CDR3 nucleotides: TGTGCCAGCAGTTTTCGGGCGATCCTAGTCAAGGATAGCAATCAGCCCCAGCATTTT.

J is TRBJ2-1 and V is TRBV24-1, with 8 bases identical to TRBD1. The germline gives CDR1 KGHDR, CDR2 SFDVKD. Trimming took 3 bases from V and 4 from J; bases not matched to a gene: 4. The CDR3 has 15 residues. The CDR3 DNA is TGTGCCACCAGTGATCGCAGGGGGCTATACAATGAGCAGTTCTTC. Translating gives CATSDRRGLYNEQFF.

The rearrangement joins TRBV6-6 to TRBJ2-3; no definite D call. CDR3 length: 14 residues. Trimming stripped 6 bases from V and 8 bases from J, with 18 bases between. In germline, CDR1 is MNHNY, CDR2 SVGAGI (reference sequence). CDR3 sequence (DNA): TGTGCCAGCAGGCCCGCCGTGGGGTCTGGTACGCAGTATTTT. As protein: CASRPAVGSGTQYF.

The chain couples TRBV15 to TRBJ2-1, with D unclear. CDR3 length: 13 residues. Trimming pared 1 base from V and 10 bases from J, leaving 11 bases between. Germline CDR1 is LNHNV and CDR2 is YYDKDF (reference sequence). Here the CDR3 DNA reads TGTGCCACCAGCAGAGGGGCAGGATACGAGCAGTTCTTC. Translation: CATSRGAGYEQFF.

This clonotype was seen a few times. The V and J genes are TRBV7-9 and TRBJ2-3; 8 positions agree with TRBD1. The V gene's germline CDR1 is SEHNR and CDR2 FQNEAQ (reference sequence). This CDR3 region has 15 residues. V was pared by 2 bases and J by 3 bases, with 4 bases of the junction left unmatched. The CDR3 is CASSLPGQETDTQYF. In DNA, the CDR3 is TGTGCCAGCAGCTTACCGGGACAGGAAACAGATACGCAGTATTTT.

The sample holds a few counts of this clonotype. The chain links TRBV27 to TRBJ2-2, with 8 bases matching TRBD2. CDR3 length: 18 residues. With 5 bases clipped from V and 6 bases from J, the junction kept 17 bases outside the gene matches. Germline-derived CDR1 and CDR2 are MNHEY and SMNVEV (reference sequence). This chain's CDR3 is CASSLQGGVAGTSGELFF. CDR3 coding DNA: TGTGCCAGCAGTCTTCAGGGCGGAGTAGCGGGAACTTCCGGGGAGCTGTTTTTT.

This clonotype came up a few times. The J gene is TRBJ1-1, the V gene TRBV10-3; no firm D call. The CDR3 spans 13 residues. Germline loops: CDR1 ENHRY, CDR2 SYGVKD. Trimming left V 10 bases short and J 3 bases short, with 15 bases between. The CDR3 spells CATTKTGDTEAFF. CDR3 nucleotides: TGTGCCACGACAAAGACCGGGGACACTGAAGCTTTCTTT.

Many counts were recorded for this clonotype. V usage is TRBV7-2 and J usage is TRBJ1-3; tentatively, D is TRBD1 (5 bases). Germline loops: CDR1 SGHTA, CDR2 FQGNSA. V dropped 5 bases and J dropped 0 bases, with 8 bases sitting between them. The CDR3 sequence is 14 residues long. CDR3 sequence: CASSGTLSGNTIYF. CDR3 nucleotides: TGTGCCAGCAGCGGGACCCTCTCTGGAAACACCATATATTTT.

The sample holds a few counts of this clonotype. CDR3 in amino acids: CSAFPGNMNTEAFF. The CDR3 bases are TGCAGTGCTTTTCCCGGGAACATGAACACTGAAGCTTTCTTT. The rearrangement links TRBV20-1 to TRBJ1-1; no definite D call. This CDR3 spans 14 amino acids. V lost 5 bases to trimming and J lost 0 bases, with 13 bases between them. Germline V gene lookup returns CDR1 DFQATT and CDR2 SNEGSKA (reference sequence).

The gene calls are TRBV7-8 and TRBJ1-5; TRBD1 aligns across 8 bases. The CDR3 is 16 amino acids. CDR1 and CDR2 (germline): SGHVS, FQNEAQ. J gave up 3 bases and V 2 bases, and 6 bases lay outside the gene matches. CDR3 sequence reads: CASSLWGTGNNQPQHF. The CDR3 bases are TGTGCCAGCAGCTTATGGGGGACAGGCAACAATCAGCCCCAGCATTTT.

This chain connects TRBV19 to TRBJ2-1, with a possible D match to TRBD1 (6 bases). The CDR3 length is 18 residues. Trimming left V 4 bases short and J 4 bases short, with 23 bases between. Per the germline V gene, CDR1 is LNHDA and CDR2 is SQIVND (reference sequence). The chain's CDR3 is CASSTSTGPPTIYNEQFF. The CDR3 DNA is TGTGCCAGTAGTACCTCAACAGGGCCCCCTACCATTTACAATGAGCAGTTCTTC.

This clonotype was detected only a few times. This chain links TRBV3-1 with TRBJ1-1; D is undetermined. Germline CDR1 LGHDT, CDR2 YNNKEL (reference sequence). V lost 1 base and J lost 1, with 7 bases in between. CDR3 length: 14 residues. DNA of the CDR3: TGTGCCAGCAGCCAAGGGGGAAAGAACACTGAAGCTTTCTTT. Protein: CASSQGGKNTEAFF.

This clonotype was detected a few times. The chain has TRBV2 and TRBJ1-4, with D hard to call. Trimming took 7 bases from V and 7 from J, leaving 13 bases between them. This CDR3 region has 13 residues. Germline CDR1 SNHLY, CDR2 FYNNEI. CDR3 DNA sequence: TGTGCCAGCACCCAAGACGGGAGTGAAAAACTGTTTTTT. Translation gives CASTQDGSEKLFF.

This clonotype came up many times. Here the CDR3 DNA reads TGCGCCAGCAGCCAAGTGTGGGGGGCGAGTGGCTACACCTTC. It yields the protein CASSQVWGASGYTF. The chain couples TRBV4-1 to TRBJ1-2; tentatively, D is TRBD1 (6 bases). CDR1 and CDR2 from the germline V gene are MGHRA and YSYEKL. The V gene lost 1 base and the J gene lost 7 bases, with 13 bases spanning the gap. The CDR3 contains 14 residues.

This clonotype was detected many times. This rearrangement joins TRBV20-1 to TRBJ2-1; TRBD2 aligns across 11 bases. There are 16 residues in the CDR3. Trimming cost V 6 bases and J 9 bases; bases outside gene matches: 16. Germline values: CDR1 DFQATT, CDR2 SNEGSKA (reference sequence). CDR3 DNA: TGCAGTGCCGGTCGGACGCTTAGCGGGAGGGAGATTGAGCAGTTCTTC. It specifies CSAGRTLSGREIEQFF.